The clone carrying this TCR beta chain was detected ten times or more. As yet, its antigen is unknown. The V end was cut by 6 bases, the J end by 5 bases, with 10 bases between. There are 12 residues in the CDR3. CDR1 is MDHEN, CDR2 SYDVKM, per germline. The record originates from a study of CD8 T cells in ankylosing spondylitis. Study outcomes and limitations: Within ankylosing spondylitis blood, a TCR beta motif made up of roughly eight highly homologous variants appeared to be characteristic. Enrichment of disease-linked clones was reportedly significant in matched ankylosing spondylitis synovial fluid. Peripheral blood samples showed relatively rare disease-linked clones, and these clones were CD8+.

Quantitative 5'-RACE with molecular barcodes produced the TCR beta libraries. TCRdb itself ran the 5' RACE reads through MiXCR, one entry per CDR3 protein. There are about 36,000 distinct CDR3 sequences in the sample; 11% occur only once, and roughly a fifth lies in the top ten. This TCR was recovered from a male donor with ankylosing spondylitis. The chain uses TRBV28 and TRBJ1-1; no firm D call. The sequencing sample was made of synovial fluid, either unsorted or a sorted T cell fraction (not recorded which). CDR3 residues: CASRDLVTEAFF. CDR3 nucleotide sequence: TGTGCCAGCAGGGACTTGGTTACTGAAGCTTTCTTT. Based on the CDR3 plus reference TRBV28 and TRBJ1-1, the full variable domain is DVKVTQSSRYLVKRTGEKVFLECVQDMDHENMFWYRQDPGLGLRLIYFSYDVKMKEKGDIPEGYSVSREKKERFSLILESASTNQTSMYLCASRDLVTEAFFGQGTRLTVV.